This T cell receptor beta chain is drawn from a study of T cells in women clearing cervical HPV infection. The overall study: Controls were women whose single incident HPV16 infection cleared within 12 months without precancer or cancer.

To note about this clone: The antigen is not known. The read ends 3 residues shy of where the CDR3 ends; the end is completed using the germline J gene.

Profiled with immunoSEQ multiplex PCR; TCRdb holds only in-frame clones, not every one. Its listing shows approximately 35,000 clones. Study observations and caveats: Richness differences could reflect unmeasured T-cell content per sample.

There are 12 residues in the CDR3. Germline V CDR1 and CDR2: MNHEY, SVGEGT. J lost 11 bases, V lost 9 bases, and 6 bases had no gene match. This sequence joins TRBV6-2 or TRBV6-3 and TRBJ1-6, with 8 positions matching TRBD1. This clonotype was obtained from a woman between 18 and 69 years old with a cervical HPV16 infection that either progressed to CIN3+ or cleared (not recorded which). The source material was blood buffy coat. The chain's CDR3 is CASRTGKTPLHF. The DNA read from the CDR3 is TGTGCCAGTCGGACAGGGAAGACACCC.